This T cell receptor (beta chain) was obtained from a study of Ad26.COV2.S vaccination and SARS-CoV-2 variants. Trimming cost V 6 bases and J 2 bases; bases outside gene matches: 10. Per germline, CDR1 MNHEY and CDR2 SVGEGT. This CDR3 region has 16 residues. About this clone: What it binds is not known.

Clones were read by immunoSEQ multiplex PCR, and TCRdb kept only the in-frame ones, dropping some. This table holds fewer than 400,000 clones, about 86% found once. As for treatment: roughly 20 received Ad26.COV2.S at low or high dose, single or two shots; about five received placebo; per-sample allocation not given. Sampling was done on day 63 after the first vaccine or placebo injection. The study's findings and limits: Reported findings describe substantial breadth in spike-specific CD8+ and CD4+ T cell responses following vaccination.

The starting material was peripheral blood, obtained in a trial of Ad26.COV2.S vaccine versus placebo. The chain uses TRBV6-2 or TRBV6-3 and TRBJ2-3, with 8 bases identical to TRBD2. The TCR originated in a person between 18 and 60 years old who received the Ad26.COV2.S COVID-19 vaccine or a placebo. CDR3 loop: CASSPFRGGITDTQYF. The CDR3 nucleotides read TGTGCCAGCAGCCCCTTCCGGGGGGGTATCACAGATACGCAGTATTTT.